A single T cell receptor beta chain is shown here with its context. Deletions cut 2 bases from V and 1 base from J, with 13 bases between. The CDR3 is 16 amino acids. Germline V gene sequence: CDR1 SGHRS, CDR2 YFSETQ. The data derive from a study of shared clonotypes between healthy human individuals. Study background: The people who gave samples were a couple of women and three men aged 18 to 49.

The donors, all of them Caucasian adults, lived in Nashville, Tennessee. Produced via immunoSEQ multiplex PCR; TCRdb's table is partial and in-frame only. The sample has approximately 500,000 clones, about 75% seen once; the top ten hold around 12%. The source is a middle-aged woman in good health. Some clones in this sample may be carry-over from other donors' samples. The V and J genes are TRBV5-1 and TRBJ1-3; tentatively, D is TRBD1 (5 bases). The sequenced sample was PBMCs. CDR3 in amino acids: CASSFTQGSSGNTIYF. As DNA, the CDR3 is TGCGCCAGCAGCTTTACGCAGGGTTCTTCTGGAAACACCATATATTTT.